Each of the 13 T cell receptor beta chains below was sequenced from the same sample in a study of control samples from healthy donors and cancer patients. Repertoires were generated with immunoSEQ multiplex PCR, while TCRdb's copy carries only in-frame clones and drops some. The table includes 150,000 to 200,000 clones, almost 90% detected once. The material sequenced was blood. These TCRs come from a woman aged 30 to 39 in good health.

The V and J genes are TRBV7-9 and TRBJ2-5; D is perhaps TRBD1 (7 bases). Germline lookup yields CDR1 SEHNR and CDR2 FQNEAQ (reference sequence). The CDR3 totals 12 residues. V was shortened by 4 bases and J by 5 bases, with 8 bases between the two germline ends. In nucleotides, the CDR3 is TGTGCCAGCAGCTCAGGGGGGGAGACCCAGTACTTC. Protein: CASSSGGETQYF.

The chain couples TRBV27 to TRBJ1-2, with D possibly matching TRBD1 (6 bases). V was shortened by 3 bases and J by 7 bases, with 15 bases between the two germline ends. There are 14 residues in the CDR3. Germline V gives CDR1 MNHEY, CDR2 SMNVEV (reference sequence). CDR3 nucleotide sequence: TGTGCCAGCAGTTTGGCGTCAGGGGCTCCTGGCTACACCTTC. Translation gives CASSLASGAPGYTF.

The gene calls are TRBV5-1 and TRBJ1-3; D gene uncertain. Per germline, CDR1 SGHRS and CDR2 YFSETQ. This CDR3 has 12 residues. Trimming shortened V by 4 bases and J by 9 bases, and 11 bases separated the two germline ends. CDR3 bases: TGCGCCAGCAGCGCAGACGGTATCACCATATATTTT. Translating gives CASSADGITIYF.

CDR3 DNA sequence: TGTGCCAGCAGCCCGGGGGGGTCCCGCTACGAGCAGTACGTC. Protein: CASSPGGSRYEQYV. V usage is TRBV11-2 and J usage is TRBJ2-7; 8 bases are shared with TRBD2. This CDR3 contains 14 residues. The germline V gene has CDR1 SGHAT and CDR2 FQNNGV. J was trimmed by 3 bases and V by 5 bases; bases with no gene match: 6.

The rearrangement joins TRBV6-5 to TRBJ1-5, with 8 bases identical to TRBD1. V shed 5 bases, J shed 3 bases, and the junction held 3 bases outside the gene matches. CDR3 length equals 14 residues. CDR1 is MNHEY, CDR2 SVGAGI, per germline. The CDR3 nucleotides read TGTGCCAGCAGTCCGGACAGGGCCAATCAGCCCCAGCATTTT. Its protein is CASSPDRANQPQHF.

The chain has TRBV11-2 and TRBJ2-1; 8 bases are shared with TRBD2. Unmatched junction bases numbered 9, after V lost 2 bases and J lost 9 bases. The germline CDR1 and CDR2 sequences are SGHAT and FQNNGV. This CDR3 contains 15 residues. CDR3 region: CASSLLLSGKGEQFF. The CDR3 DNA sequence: TGTGCCAGCAGCTTACTTCTTAGCGGGAAAGGTGAGCAGTTCTTC.

This chain's CDR3 is CASRTVVGAGETQYF. The CDR3 coding sequence is TGTGCCAGCAGAACCGTTGTGGGGGCCGGGGAGACCCAGTACTTC. The chain couples TRBV6-5 to TRBJ2-5; D might be TRBD1 (6 bases). The CDR3 loop spans 15 amino acids. Looked up from germline, CDR1 is MNHEY and CDR2 is SVGAGI. Deletions cut 6 bases from V and 5 bases from J, with 19 bases between.

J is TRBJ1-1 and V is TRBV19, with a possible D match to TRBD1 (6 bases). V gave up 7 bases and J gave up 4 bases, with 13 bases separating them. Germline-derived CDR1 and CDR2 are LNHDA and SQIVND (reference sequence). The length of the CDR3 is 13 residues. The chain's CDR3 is CASTFDRLTEAFF. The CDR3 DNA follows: TGTGCCAGTACGTTTGACAGGCTCACTGAAGCTTTCTTT.

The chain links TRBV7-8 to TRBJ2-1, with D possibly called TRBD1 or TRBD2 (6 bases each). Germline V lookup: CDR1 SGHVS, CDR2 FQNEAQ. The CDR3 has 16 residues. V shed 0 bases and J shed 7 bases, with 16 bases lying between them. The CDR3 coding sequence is TGTGCCAGCAGCTTAGCGACGGGGGCGGTCGGGAATGAGCAGTTCTTC. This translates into CASSLATGAVGNEQFF.

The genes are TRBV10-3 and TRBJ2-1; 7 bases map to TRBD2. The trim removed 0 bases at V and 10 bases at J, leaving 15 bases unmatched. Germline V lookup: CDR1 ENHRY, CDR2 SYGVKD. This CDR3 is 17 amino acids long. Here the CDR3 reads CAISESVDAGVPDEQFF. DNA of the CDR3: TGTGCCATCAGTGAGTCGGTCGATGCGGGAGTCCCCGACGAGCAGTTCTTC.

The CDR3 DNA reads TGTGCCAGCCAGTCAAGGAGCTCCTACAATGAGCAGTTCTTC. It yields the protein CASQSRSSYNEQFF. This chain connects TRBV25-1 to TRBJ2-1; D uncertain. Trimming took 8 bases from V and 0 from J, leaving 11 bases between them. This CDR3 contains 14 residues. Germline CDR1 and CDR2: MGHDK and SYGVNS.

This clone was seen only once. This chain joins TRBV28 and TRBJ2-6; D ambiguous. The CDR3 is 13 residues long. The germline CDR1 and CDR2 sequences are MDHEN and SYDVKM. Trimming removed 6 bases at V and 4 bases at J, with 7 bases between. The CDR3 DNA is TGTGCCAGCAGCCGCTCAGGGGCCAACGTCCTGACTTTC. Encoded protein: CASSRSGANVLTF.

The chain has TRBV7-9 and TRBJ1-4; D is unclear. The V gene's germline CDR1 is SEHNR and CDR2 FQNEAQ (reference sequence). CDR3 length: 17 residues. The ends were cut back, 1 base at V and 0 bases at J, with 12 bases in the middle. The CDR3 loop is CASSLGVGLSTNEKLFF. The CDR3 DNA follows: TGTGCCAGCAGCTTAGGGGTCGGGCTATCAACTAATGAAAAACTGTTTTTT.